This TCR beta chain was recovered during a study of T cells in Graves' hyperthyroidism and ophthalmopathy. Broader study findings: Among clonotypes expanded in thyroid above 0.001, most were also found in blood.

With respect to this clonotype: The target antigen is unknown.

RNA transcripts served as the template for amplifying TCR beta CDR3 regions. The HTBI primer set served for first-round RT-PCR of the TCR CDR3. TCRdb redid the calling of the multiplex PCR reads with MiXCR, one entry per CDR3 protein. In the table there are roughly 710,000 distinct CDR3 sequences, under 45% of which are singletons. V was shortened by 7 bases and J by 2 bases, with 9 bases between the two germline ends. Germline loops: CDR1 MNHEY, CDR2 SVGAGI. The CDR3 contains 13 residues. These patients, aged 18 to 65, had recently diagnosed hyperthyroidism lasting under 2 months. PBMCs were obtained from approximately 10 ml fresh peripheral blood.

The source material was blood. The receptor's source is a woman aged 40 to 50 with Graves' hyperthyroidism. This chain uses TRBV6-5 with TRBJ1-5; D remains ambiguous. CDR3 coding DNA: TGTGCCAGCAAGTCTCCAGGCAATCAGCCCCAGCATTTT. It is translated as CASKSPGNQPQHF.